This TCR beta chain was recorded in a study of blood T cell repertoires in COVID-19. Study information: COVID-19 samples from acute and convalescent phases originated in the United States, Italy and Spain.

V dropped 1 base and J dropped 13 bases, with 12 bases sitting between them. Germline V gene sequence: CDR1 SGDLS, CDR2 YYNGEE. There are 13 residues in the CDR3. The repertoire was sequenced with immunoSEQ multiplex PCR; TCRdb's copy has only in-frame clones and lacks some. The sample includes 120,000 to 150,000 clones, roughly 82% of them seen just once. The origin of this receptor is a human donor in a cohort sampled during active COVID-19. The chain employs TRBV9 and TRBJ1-6; D is unclear. The sequenced material came from peripheral blood. The CDR3 spells CASSVLEGGPLHF. CDR3 nucleotides: TGTGCCAGCAGCGTACTCGAGGGCGGGCCCCTCCACTTT.